This T cell receptor (beta chain) was documented in a study of shared clonotypes between healthy human individuals. Study details: Each donor contributed plates that comprised three CD4 naive, three CD4 memory, two CD8 naive and one CD8 memory.

Positive CCR7 selection of CD45RO-negative cells yielded the naive CD8 cells, and terminally differentiated effector memory CD45RA+ cells were excluded. Adult Caucasians living in Nashville, Tennessee made up all of the donors. As for this clone: Other nucleotide sequences in the sample specify the same CDR3.

Sequencing was performed with immunoSEQ multiplex PCR; in TCRdb, only in-frame clones are kept and a portion is missing. The table lists about 2 million clones, about 95% of them singletons. Deletions cut 4 bases from V and 3 bases from J, with 5 bases between. The CDR3 is 11 amino acids. The V gene's germline CDR1 is SGHDT and CDR2 YYEEEE. The TCR sequence derives from a man between 18 and 29 years old in good health. The material sequenced was naive CD8+ T cells sorted from blood. J is TRBJ2-7 and V is TRBV5-6; D remains ambiguous. The CDR3 nucleotides are TGTGCCAGCAGCCTAGACTACGAGCAGTACTTC. This gives the protein CASSLDYEQYF.